This TCR beta chain was captured by sequencing in a study of shared clonotypes between healthy human individuals. Study-level points and caveats: Clonotypes shared by all four sorted-subset donors had higher generation probabilities than non-shared clonotypes.

HIV-negative, healthy adults without recent acute infections or vaccinations were the donors. Genomic DNA from each subset was divided evenly over several immunoSEQ plates. 200 ng DNA, about 33,000 T cell genomes, went into each sorted-subset replicate PCR. The protocol was immunoSEQ multiplex PCR, while the TCRdb copy is restricted to in-frame clones and leaves out a portion. The table includes approximately 2,000,000 clones, approximately 90% detected once. As for this clone: The antigen is unknown.

The CDR3 has 16 amino acids. The V segment lost 4 bases and the J segment 4 bases; nucleotides outside the gene matches: 6. Germline CDR1 is LGHNA and CDR2 is YNFKEQ. The sequenced material came from naive CD4+ T cells from PBMCs. Subset: CD45RA+ positively selected. The chain recombines TRBV4-2 with TRBJ2-2; TRBD2 matches at 10 bases. The clonotype comes from a man between 18 and 29 years old in good health. Some clones in this sample may be carry-over from other donors' samples. The CDR3 is CASSPASGSGTGELFF. The CDR3, as DNA: TGTGCCAGCAGCCCAGCTAGCGGGAGTGGCACCGGGGAGCTGTTTTTT.